One sample yielded the 19 T cell receptor beta chains listed below, sequenced in a study of siplizumab effects on memory and regulatory T cells. Data came from immunoSEQ multiplex PCR; TCRdb stores just in-frame clones and leaves some out. The data contain some 100,000 clones, around 97% of them seen just once; the ten biggest clones take up around 0.029%. The sequencing input was naive CD4+ T cells sorted from blood. The receptor source for this set is a human donor in good health.

The V call is TRBV7-2, the J call TRBJ1-1, with 8 bases that match TRBD1. The J segment lost 4 bases and the V segment lost 1 base, leaving 2 bases of the junction unmatched. CDR1 SGHTA and CDR2 FQGNSA come from the germline V gene. CDR3 length: 14 amino acids. The DNA of the CDR3 is TGTGCCAGCAGCTTAGGGCAGGGGGCCACTGAAGCTTTCTTT. It encodes CASSLGQGATEAFF.

This clone was found a few times. Other DNA sequences in this sample translate to the same CDR3. This rearrangement joins TRBV7-6 to TRBJ2-5; D unresolved. Looked up from germline, CDR1 is SGHVS and CDR2 is FNYEAQ. This CDR3 comprises 12 residues. The V end lost 0 bases, the J end lost 5 bases, and 4 bases lay between the germline ends. DNA for the CDR3: TGTGCCAGCAGCTTAGCGCGGGAGACCCAGTACTTC. The encoded protein is CASSLARETQYF.

The chain combines TRBV5-4 with TRBJ2-3; a possible D gene is TRBD2 (7 bases). V dropped 2 bases and J dropped 0 bases, with 10 bases sitting between them. Germline values: CDR1 SGHNT, CDR2 YYREEE (reference sequence). The CDR3 extends over 15 amino acids. DNA for the CDR3: TGTGCCAGCAGCTTTGGGGGGGCTAGCACAGATACGCAGTATTTT. This sequence encodes CASSFGGASTDTQYF.

The rearrangement uses TRBV2 and TRBJ1-5; tentatively, D is TRBD1 (6 bases). The CDR3 is 14 residues long. The ends were cut back, 6 bases at V and 4 bases at J, with 13 bases in the middle. Germline-derived CDR1 and CDR2 are SNHLY and FYNNEI. The DNA of the CDR3 is TGTGCCAGCAGCGAGGACAGCCTTAATCAGCCCCAGCATTTT. This encodes CASSEDSLNQPQHF.

As regards this clone: One junction end does not reproduce the germline sequence, and a read error may be involved. The chain employs TRBV19 and TRBJ2-5, with D tentatively TRBD1 (5 bases). The germline V gene has CDR1 LNHDA and CDR2 SQIVND (reference sequence). The length of the CDR3 is 13 residues. CDR3 protein: CATSGAGKETQYF. CDR3 nucleotides: TGTGCCACTAGTGGGGCAGGAAAAGAGACCCAGTACTTC.

The chain has TRBV30 and TRBJ2-1; 9 nucleotides align to TRBD2. V trimming: 0 bases; J trimming: 2 bases; junction bases outside the gene matches: 2. Germline assignment: CDR1 GTSNPN and CDR2 SVGIG (reference sequence). The CDR3 length is 15 residues. The CDR3 sequence: CAWSVSSGAYNEQFF. CDR3 sequence (DNA): TGTGCCTGGAGTGTCTCTAGCGGGGCCTACAATGAGCAGTTCTTC.

The CDR3 region has the DNA TGTGCCAGCAGCTTGGTGGACAGGGGGCGGGAGACCCAGTACTTC. It codes for CASSLVDRGRETQYF. The chain recombines TRBV5-4 with TRBJ2-5; 11 bases line up with TRBD1. J gave up 5 bases and V 0 bases, and 3 bases lay outside the gene matches. CDR1 and CDR2 (germline): SGHNT, YYREEE (reference sequence). CDR3 length: 15 amino acids.

The V gene is TRBV7-6, the J gene TRBJ2-7, with D possibly being TRBD1 or TRBD2 (5 bases each). This CDR3 is 16 amino acids long. V lost 5 bases to trimming and J lost 2 bases, with 19 bases between them. CDR1 is SGHVS and CDR2 is FNYEAQ in the germline V gene. In DNA form, the CDR3 reads TGTGCCAGCAGCCAGATCCTCCGGGACCCCGCCTACGAGCAGTACTTC. The encoded protein is CASSQILRDPAYEQYF. Looking up the rest from reference TRBV7-6 and TRBJ2-7 gives the full variable domain: GAGVSQSPRYKVTKRGQDVALRCDPISGHVSLYWYRQALGQGPEFLTYFNYEAQQDKSGLPNDRFSAERPEGSISTLTIQRTEQRDSAMYRCASSQILRDPAYEQYFGPGTRLTVT.

The chain has TRBV19 and TRBJ2-6; 10 bases map to TRBD2. Germline CDR1 and CDR2: LNHDA and SQIVND (reference sequence). This CDR3 region has 19 residues. The chain's CDR3 is CVKEGLAGVSVSGANVLTF. DNA of the CDR3: TGTGTCAAAGAGGGGCTAGCGGGGGTTTCGGTCTCTGGGGCCAACGTCCTGACTTTC. Together with reference TRBV19 and TRBJ2-6, the CDR3 gives the full variable domain: DGGITQSPKYLFRKEGQNVTLSCEQNLNHDAMYWYRQDPGQGLRLIYYSQIVNDFQKGDIAEGYSVSREKKESFPLTVTSAQKNPTAFYLCVKEGLAGVSVSGANVLTFGAGSRLTVL.

This chain uses TRBV5-1 with TRBJ1-4; 9 bases agree with TRBD1. After removal of 3 bases from V and 8 bases from J, the junction contained 8 bases not matched to a gene. The CDR3 extends over 15 amino acids. The germline CDR1 and CDR2 sequences are SGHRS and YFSETQ. The CDR3 reads CASSSTGTGNEKLFF. Here the CDR3 DNA reads TGCGCCAGCAGCTCTACCGGGACAGGGAACGAAAAACTGTTTTTT.

V gene TRBV19 combines with J gene TRBJ2-1; 12 positions agree with TRBD2. The CDR3 spans 18 residues. Trimming removed 2 bases from V and 6 bases from J; junction bases left unmatched: 11. Germline CDR1 LNHDA, CDR2 SQIVND (reference sequence). CDR3 nucleotides: TGTGCCAGTAGTATACGACCCCCCCTAGCGGGGGGGATCAATGAGCAGTTCTTC. This codes for CASSIRPPLAGGINEQFF.

The chain carries TRBV9 and TRBJ2-1, with no clear D. Germline CDR1 and CDR2: SGDLS and YYNGEE. Trimming took off 0 bases at V and 1 base at J, with 5 bases between the two ends. This CDR3 has 14 amino acids. The CDR3 region is CASSVGVSYNEQFF. CDR3 sequence (DNA): TGTGCCAGCAGCGTAGGGGTTTCCTACAATGAGCAGTTCTTC.

The V and J genes are TRBV29-1 and TRBJ1-1, with TRBD1 as a possible D gene (5 bases). The germline V gene encodes CDR1 SQVTM and CDR2 ANQGSEA. The CDR3 has 13 amino acids. V shed 2 bases and J shed 3 bases, with 10 bases lying between them. CDR3 residues: CSVESQVDTEAFF. CDR3 DNA: TGCAGCGTTGAATCACAGGTTGACACTGAAGCTTTCTTT.

This clone was observed once. This rearrangement joins TRBV11-2 to TRBJ1-2; no clear D gene. The CDR3 has 12 amino acids. V lost 8 bases, J lost 2 bases, and 9 bases lay in between. Germline V gives CDR1 SGHAT, CDR2 FQNNGV. The CDR3, as DNA: TGTGCCAGCTTACAGCGCAACTATGGCTACACCTTC. Encoded protein: CASLQRNYGYTF. Variable domain in full (rest from reference TRBV11-2 and TRBJ1-2): EAGVAQSPRYKIIEKRQSVAFWCNPISGHATLYWYQQILGQGPKLLIQFQNNGVVDDSQLPKDRFSAERLKGVDSTLKIQPAKLEDSAVYLCASLQRNYGYTFGSGTRLTVV.

This rearrangement joins TRBV9 to TRBJ2-1, with 7 nucleotides matching TRBD2. The trim removed 1 base at V and 5 bases at J, leaving 3 bases unmatched. Germline CDR1 and CDR2: SGDLS and YYNGEE. This CDR3 has 14 residues. Here the CDR3 DNA reads TGTGCCAGCAGCGTAATAGGGAGGGACAATGAGCAGTTCTTC. Its translation: CASSVIGRDNEQFF.

The V and J genes are TRBV6-4 and TRBJ2-5; D is tentatively TRBD1 or TRBD2 (6 bases each). Germline V CDR1 and CDR2: MRHNA, SNTAGT. The CDR3 has 14 amino acids. V was cut by 4 bases and J by 4 bases, with 13 bases left in between. The CDR3 DNA follows: TGTGCCAGCAGTGCAACGTGGGGGGCAGAGACCCAGTACTTC. This gives the protein CASSATWGAETQYF.

As for this clone: This CDR3 is also generated by other DNA sequences in the sample. The chain recombines TRBV5-1 with TRBJ2-7; 11 bases fit TRBD1. Trimming cost V 4 bases and J 2 bases; bases outside gene matches: 2. This CDR3 has 14 residues. The V gene's germline CDR1 is SGHRS and CDR2 YFSETQ. The CDR3 region has the DNA TGCGCCAGCAGCCCGGGACAGGGGGCCTACGAGCAGTACTTC. Protein: CASSPGQGAYEQYF.

The chain employs TRBV6-1 and TRBJ1-4; D remains ambiguous. CDR3 size: 12 residues. Trimming removed 6 bases from V and 10 bases from J, with 12 bases in between. CDR1 and CDR2 from the germline V gene are MNHNS and SASEGT. The CDR3 reads CASREPIGKLFF. In DNA form, the CDR3 reads TGTGCCAGCAGGGAACCCATCGGAAAACTGTTTTTT.

The chain couples TRBV7-2 to TRBJ2-1, with 12 nucleotides matching TRBD2. V shed 8 bases and J 0 bases; nucleotides not matched to a gene: 11. The CDR3 length is 18 residues. Germline V gene data show CDR1 as SGHTA and CDR2 as FQGNSA. CDR3 in DNA: TGTGCCAGCCCGACTAGTGGACTAGCGGGGTACTCCTACAATGAGCAGTTCTTC. Amino acids: CASPTSGLAGYSYNEQFF. The entire variable domain, with the rest obtained from reference TRBV7-2 and TRBJ2-1, is as follows: GAGVSQSPSNKVTEKGKDVELRCDPISGHTALYWYRQSLGQGLEFLIYFQGNSAPDKSGLPSDRFSAERTGGSVSTLTIQRTQQEDSAVYLCASPTSGLAGYSYNEQFFGPGTRLTVL.